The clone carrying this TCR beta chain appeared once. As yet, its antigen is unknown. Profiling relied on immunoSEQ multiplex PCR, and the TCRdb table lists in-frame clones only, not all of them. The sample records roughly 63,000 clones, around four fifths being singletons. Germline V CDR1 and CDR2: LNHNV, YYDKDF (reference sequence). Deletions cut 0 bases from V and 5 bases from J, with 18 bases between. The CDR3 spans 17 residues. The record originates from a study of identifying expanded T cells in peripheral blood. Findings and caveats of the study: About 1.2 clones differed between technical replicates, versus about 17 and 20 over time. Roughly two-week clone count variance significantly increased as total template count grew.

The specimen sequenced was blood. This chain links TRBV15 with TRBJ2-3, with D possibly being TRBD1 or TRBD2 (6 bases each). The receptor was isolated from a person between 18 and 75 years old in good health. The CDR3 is CATSRDRYGGYGDTQYF. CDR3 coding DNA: TGTGCCACCAGCAGAGATAGGTACGGGGGCTATGGAGATACGCAGTATTTT.